This T cell receptor beta chain comes out of a study of monozygotic twins with inflammatory bowel disease (dated by TCRdb to about 2019). Broadly, across the study: In total, some 30 monozygotic twin pairs made up the full study: 19 Danish pairs, all IBD-discordant, plus nine German pairs, of which four were IBD-concordant and five were IBD-discordant. Within discordant pairs, disease-associated traits were sought mainly by comparing IBD patients with their genetically identical healthy co-twins. Each individual had, on average, about 151 000 unique TCRalpha sequences and 181 000 unique TCRbeta sequences available for analysis. Study-level results and caveats: Different T cell subtypes could not be distinguished in the analysis. Differing immunosuppressive treatments among patients may have added background noise and inter-individual variability to the repertoires. Concordant and discordant twins showed no difference in repertoire similarity, possibly because of limited statistical power. Fewer clonotypes were shared with other individuals by IBD patients than by healthy twins, most markedly in patients showing signs of disease activity. No single strong signal or clonotype linked to IBD turned up in the results, so the idea that one exists was not supported. Measured by the inverse Simpson index, TCRbeta repertoire diversity was lower in IBD patients than in their healthy co-twins.

The CDR3 contains 15 residues, cysteine and phenylalanine counted. The coding DNA is unavailable. Looking up the germline V gene yields CDR1 MNHEY and CDR2 SVGAGI. Comment on this clonotype: Its specific antigen is unknown.

A roughly 2.4 ml peripheral blood sample was drawn into PAXgene tubes per donor and stored at -80°C. Without any T cell sorting, total RNA was extracted from whole blood using the PAXgene blood miRNA kit on an automated QIAcube. Deep TCRalpha and TCRbeta repertoire profiling with unique molecular barcoding was performed on peripheral blood of monozygotic twin pairs concordant or discordant for inflammatory bowel disease. Smoking habits were recorded for all twin pairs, and each individual was classified as a current, former or never smoker. Library preparation employed 5' RACE. Preparation of each TCR library used approximately 3,500 ng of total RNA. For each sample, cDNA synthesis with SMARTScribe reverse transcriptase was split into eight separate reactions. During cDNA synthesis, template switching was used to introduce unique molecular identifiers that contained a 6-nucleotide sample barcode. TCRalpha and TCRbeta cDNA was amplified in two nested PCRs of roughly 16 and 10 cycles, and bead purification was carried out after each PCR. Before amplification, cDNA was treated with uracil DNA-glycosylase and purified using the QIAquick PCR purification kit. In the second PCR, Illumina TruSeq-compatible adapters and sample-specific barcodes were added. Library quality and concentration were assessed using TapeStation and Qubit, and about 5 ng of each library was pooled. The pooled libraries were sequenced with 2 x 100 bp reads and custom sequencing primers on an Illumina HiSeq2500 single-index Rapid Run. On the authors' methods: PCR and sequencing errors were corrected by UMI-based consensus assembly using MiGEC version 1.2.6. V(D)J alignment, clonotype assembly and CDR3 extraction were performed with MiXCR version 2.1.1. To normalise gene usage, clonotype sharing and MAIT/NKT TCR abundance, the top 1000, 10 000 and 20 000 clonotypes in each sample were analysed. After downsampling to 27 000 UMIs, diversity was calculated as the inverse Simpson index using the vegan R package. Statistical testing used paired Mann-Whitney U tests on the discordant twin pairs and applied Benjamini-Hochberg correction for multiple testing. TCRdb reprocessed the public reads and reports one entry per CDR3 protein sequence, without DNA. The V and J calls and clone size are TCRdb's, not the authors'. In this sample's table one finds more than 300,000 distinct CDR3 sequences. The ten largest make up approximately 2.8% of the sample.

The source is a human donor with ulcerative colitis or Crohn's disease, or a healthy co-twin of an affected twin (not recorded which). Sequencing was performed on blood. In this chain, TRBV6-5 is recombined with TRBJ2-7. CDR3 sequence: CASNSPGRFSYEQYF.